Each of the 20 T cell receptor beta chains below was sequenced from the same sample in a study of shared clonotypes between healthy human individuals. CD45RO-negative cells were positively selected for CCR7, leaving out terminally differentiated effector memory CD45RA+ cells. Profiled with immunoSEQ multiplex PCR; TCRdb holds only in-frame clones, not every one. The sample consists of millions of clones, about 95% of them appearing once. The sample taken for sequencing was naive CD8+ T cells sorted from blood. The receptors shown here come from a man aged 18 to 29 in good health.

The J gene is TRBJ2-1, the V gene TRBV7-2; 8 nucleotides match TRBD1. CDR1 is SGHTA, CDR2 FQGNSA, per germline. V was pared by 1 base and J by 7 bases, with 6 bases of the junction left unmatched. This CDR3 has 15 residues. The CDR3 is CASSLVTGGNNEQFF. The CDR3, as DNA: TGTGCCAGCAGCTTAGTAACAGGGGGTAATAATGAGCAGTTCTTC.

The V gene is TRBV9, the J gene TRBJ1-1; 7 positions match TRBD1. With 0 bases clipped from V and 5 bases from J, the junction kept 4 bases outside the gene matches. The CDR3 is 14 amino acids. Germline V lookup: CDR1 SGDLS, CDR2 YYNGEE. The DNA of the CDR3 is TGTGCCAGCAGCGTAGGACAGGGTGTAACTGAAGCTTTCTTT. This sequence encodes CASSVGQGVTEAFF.

The gene calls are TRBV5-5 and TRBJ1-3; 7 positions agree with TRBD1. Trimming at V came to 4 bases and at J to 4 bases, leaving 2 bases not matched to a gene. The germline gives CDR1 SGHKS, CDR2 YYEKEE (reference sequence). CDR3 length: 13 amino acids. CDR3 residues: CASSPDRGNTIYF. CDR3 DNA sequence: TGTGCCAGCAGCCCGGACAGGGGAAACACCATATATTTT.

In its sample, this clone was seen once. The V gene is TRBV27, the J gene TRBJ1-6, with D perhaps TRBD1 (5 bases). CDR3 length: 15 amino acids. V was trimmed by 2 bases and J by 9 bases, leaving 14 bases between them. CDR1 and CDR2 (germline): MNHEY, SMNVEV (reference sequence). The CDR3 here is CASSLGDAVGSPLHF. CDR3 nucleotide sequence: TGTGCCAGCAGTTTAGGGGACGCCGTCGGTTCACCCCTCCACTTT.

The CDR3 reads CASSLAGLAGAETQYF. CDR3 sequence (DNA): TGTGCCAGCAGCTTAGCCGGACTAGCGGGAGCCGAGACCCAGTACTTC. This chain links TRBV13 with TRBJ2-5; 13 nucleotides match TRBD2. The CDR3 runs to 16 residues. V was clipped by 1 base and J by 5 bases; unmatched bases: 4. CDR1 is PRHDT and CDR2 is FYEKMQ in the germline V gene (reference sequence).

The V gene is TRBV5-6, the J gene TRBJ2-7, with no clear D. Germline-derived CDR1 and CDR2 are SGHDT and YYEEEE. Trimming took 0 bases from V and 5 from J, leaving 6 bases between them. This CDR3 is 12 amino acids long. The CDR3 sequence is CASSLDGHEQYF. The CDR3 DNA is TGTGCCAGCAGCTTGGACGGTCACGAGCAGTACTTC.

This chain uses TRBV7-2 with TRBJ2-5; TRBD1 or TRBD2 may be the D gene (5 bases each). The CDR3 runs 14 residues. Germline V gene data show CDR1 as SGHTA and CDR2 as FQGNSA. V lost 7 bases to trimming and J lost 5 bases, with 17 bases between them. CDR3 in DNA: TGTGCCAGCATGCCACAGGAAACGGGGGAGACCCAGTACTTC. Encoded protein: CASMPQETGETQYF.

The chain links TRBV6-5 to TRBJ1-5, with TRBD1 matching 11 bases. CDR3 length: 15 amino acids. The ends lost 6 bases at V and 6 bases at J; junction bases unmatched: 7. The germline V gene encodes CDR1 MNHEY and CDR2 SVGAGI. The CDR3 bases are TGTGCCAGCAGGCGGGACAGGGGGAAGGGTCAGCCCCAGCATTTT. Residues: CASRRDRGKGQPQHF.

CDR3 loop: CASSVEVTDIYEQYF. CDR3 nucleotide sequence: TGTGCCAGCAGCGTAGAAGTAACGGACATCTACGAGCAGTACTTC. This chain connects TRBV9 to TRBJ2-7, with a weak D call TRBD1 (5 bases). Germline-derived CDR1 and CDR2 are SGDLS and YYNGEE. The CDR3 totals 15 residues. Trimming took off 0 bases at V and 3 bases at J, with 13 bases between the two ends.

On this clone itself: Other DNA sequences within the sample encode an identical CDR3. The chain uses TRBV5-1 and TRBJ1-1, with TRBD1 matching 10 bases. The germline gives CDR1 SGHRS, CDR2 YFSETQ. The ends lost 4 bases at V and 5 bases at J; junction bases unmatched: 5. The CDR3 is 14 residues long. CDR3 sequence (DNA): TGCGCCAGCAGCCCGTGGGACAGGGGAACTGAAGCTTTCTTT. Its translation: CASSPWDRGTEAFF.

Turning to this clone: The germline gene is not matched at one end of the junction; a read error may be the cause. The chain has TRBV7-7 and TRBJ2-1, with D perhaps matching TRBD1 or TRBD2 (5 bases each). CDR3 length: 15 amino acids. CDR1 is SSHAT, CDR2 FNYEAQ, per germline (reference sequence). CDR3 residues: CASSLSGSSYNEQFF. Here the CDR3 DNA reads TGTGCTAGCAGCTTATCAGGGAGCTCCTACAATGAGCAGTTCTTC.

This clone was observed a single time. The chain combines TRBV27 with TRBJ2-3; D is ambiguous. The CDR3 spans 13 residues. Germline V lookup: CDR1 MNHEY, CDR2 SMNVEV (reference sequence). Trimming stripped 1 base from V and 5 bases from J, with 7 bases between. CDR3 sequence reads: CASSLWVGDTQYF. CDR3 nucleotides: TGTGCCAGCAGTTTATGGGTAGGAGATACGCAGTATTTT.

CDR3 amino acids: CASSTPLDGHYEQYF. Here the CDR3 DNA reads TGTGCCAGCAGTACCCCCCTCGATGGACACTACGAGCAGTACTTC. The chain has TRBV27 and TRBJ2-7; possible D gene TRBD1, 5 bases. The CDR3 is 15 residues long. The V gene's germline CDR1 is MNHEY and CDR2 SMNVEV (reference sequence). V shed 5 bases and J shed 3 bases, with 17 bases lying between them.

V usage is TRBV10-1 and J usage is TRBJ1-1; possibly TRBD1 for D (5 bases). The CDR3 has 12 amino acids. Trimming shortened V by 8 bases and J by 5 bases, and 12 bases separated the two germline ends. CDR1 and CDR2 from the germline V gene are WNHNN and SYGVQD (reference sequence). CDR3 bases: TGCGCCAGCGGGGACTGGGGGACTGAAGCTTTCTTT. Its translation: CASGDWGTEAFF.

Of note for this clone: At the DNA level, this CDR3 is encoded by other sequences in the same sample as well. J is TRBJ2-1 and V is TRBV27; D is unclear. The CDR3 covers 13 residues. Germline CDR1 and CDR2: MNHEY and SMNVEV (reference sequence). V lost 3 bases, J lost 4 bases, and 7 bases lay in between. The CDR3 region has the DNA TGTGCCAGCAGTTTTGGCGCATACAATGAGCAGTTCTTC. Residues: CASSFGAYNEQFF.

This rearrangement joins TRBV5-5 to TRBJ1-3, with 10 bases identical to TRBD1. The ends lost 3 bases at V and 2 bases at J; junction bases unmatched: 2. Germline V CDR1 and CDR2: SGHKS, YYEKEE (reference sequence). The CDR3 covers 15 residues. The CDR3: CASSSGTGAGNTIYF. CDR3 coding DNA: TGTGCCAGCAGCTCCGGGACAGGGGCTGGAAACACCATATATTTT.

The chain carries TRBV27 and TRBJ2-3; D unresolved. Germline CDR1 reads MNHEY; CDR2 reads SMNVEV (reference sequence). The CDR3 is made up of 17 amino acids. Trimming took 5 bases from V and 0 from J, leaving 18 bases between them. For the CDR3, the DNA is TGTGCCAGCAGTACCCGACGTACCCTCTATAGCACAGATACGCAGTATTTT. It encodes CASSTRRTLYSTDTQYF.

The V gene is TRBV29-1, the J gene TRBJ1-2; D unresolved. CDR1 and CDR2 from the germline V gene are SQVTM and ANQGSEA. The CDR3 extends over 15 amino acids. With 5 bases removed from V and 1 base from J, the gap between germline ends came to 17 bases. As DNA, the CDR3 is TGCAGCGTTTATTTCAGGCAGGACGATAACTATGGCTACACCTTC. Protein product: CSVYFRQDDNYGYTF.

The chain employs TRBV27 and TRBJ2-1; 9 bases align to TRBD2. From germline, CDR1 is MNHEY and CDR2 SMNVEV (reference sequence). V shed 10 bases, J shed 3 bases, and the junction held 7 bases outside the gene matches. The CDR3 has 14 residues. CDR3: CATALAGNYNEQFF. In DNA form, the CDR3 reads TGTGCCACCGCGCTAGCGGGAAACTACAATGAGCAGTTCTTC.

The gene calls are TRBV29-1 and TRBJ1-1, with D possibly matching TRBD1 (6 bases). Trimming removed 7 bases from V and 1 base from J, with 10 bases in between. The CDR3 totals 12 residues. The germline V gene encodes CDR1 SQVTM and CDR2 ANQGSEA. The CDR3 nucleotides are TGCAGCGCCGAACAGGGGAACACTGAAGCTTTCTTT. Encoded protein: CSAEQGNTEAFF.